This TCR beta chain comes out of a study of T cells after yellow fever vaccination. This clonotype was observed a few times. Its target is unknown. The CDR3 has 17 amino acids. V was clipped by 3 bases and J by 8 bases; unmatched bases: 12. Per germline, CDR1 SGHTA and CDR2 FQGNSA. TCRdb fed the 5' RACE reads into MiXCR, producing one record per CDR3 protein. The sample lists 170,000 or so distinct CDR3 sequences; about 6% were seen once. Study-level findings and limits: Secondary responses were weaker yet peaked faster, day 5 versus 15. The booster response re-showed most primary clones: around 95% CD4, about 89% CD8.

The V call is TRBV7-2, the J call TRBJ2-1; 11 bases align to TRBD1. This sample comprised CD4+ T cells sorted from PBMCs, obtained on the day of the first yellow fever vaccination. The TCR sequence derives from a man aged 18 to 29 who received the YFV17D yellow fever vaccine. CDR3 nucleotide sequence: TGTGCCAGCAGCTTTCTCCCGGGACAGGGGGTTGTCGATGAGCAGTTCTTC. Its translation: CASSFLPGQGVVDEQFF.